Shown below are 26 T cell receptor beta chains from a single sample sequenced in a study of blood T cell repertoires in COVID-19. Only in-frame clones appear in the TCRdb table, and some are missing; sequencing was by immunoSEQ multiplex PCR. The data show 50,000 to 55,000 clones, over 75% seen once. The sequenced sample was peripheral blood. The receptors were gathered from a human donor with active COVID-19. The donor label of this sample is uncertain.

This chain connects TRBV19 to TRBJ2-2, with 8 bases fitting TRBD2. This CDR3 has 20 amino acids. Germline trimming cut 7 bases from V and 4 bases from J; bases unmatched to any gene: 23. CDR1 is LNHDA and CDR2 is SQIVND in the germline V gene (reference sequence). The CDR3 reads CASNSRRIRGGGSSTGELFF. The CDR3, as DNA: TGTGCCAGTAATTCCCGCCGAATAAGGGGCGGGGGGAGCTCCACCGGGGAGCTGTTTTTT.

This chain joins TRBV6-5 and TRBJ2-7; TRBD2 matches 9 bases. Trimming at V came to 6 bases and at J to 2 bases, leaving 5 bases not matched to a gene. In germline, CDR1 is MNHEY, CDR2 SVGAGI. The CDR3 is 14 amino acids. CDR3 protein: CASSWASGAYEQYF. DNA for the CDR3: TGTGCCAGCAGCTGGGCTAGCGGGGCCTACGAGCAGTACTTC.

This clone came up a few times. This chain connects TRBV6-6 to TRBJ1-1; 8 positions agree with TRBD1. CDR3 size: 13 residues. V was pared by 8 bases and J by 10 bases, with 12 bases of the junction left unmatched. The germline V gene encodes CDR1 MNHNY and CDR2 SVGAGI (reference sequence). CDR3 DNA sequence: TGTGCCAGCCTCGTGGACAGGGTAGTCGTAGCTTTCTTT. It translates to CASLVDRVVVAFF.

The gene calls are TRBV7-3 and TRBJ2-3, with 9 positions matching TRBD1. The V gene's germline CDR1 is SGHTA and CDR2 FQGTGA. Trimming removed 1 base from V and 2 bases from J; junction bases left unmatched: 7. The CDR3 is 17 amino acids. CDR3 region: CASSLIPGQGDTDTQYF. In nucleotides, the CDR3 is TGTGCCAGCAGCTTAATCCCGGGACAGGGCGACACAGATACGCAGTATTTT. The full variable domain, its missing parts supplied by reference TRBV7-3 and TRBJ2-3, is GAGVSQTPSNKVTEKGKYVELRCDPISGHTALYWYRQSLGQGPEFLIYFQGTGAADDSGLPNDRFFAVRPEGSVSTLKIQRTERGDSAVYLCASSLIPGQGDTDTQYFGPGTRLTVL.

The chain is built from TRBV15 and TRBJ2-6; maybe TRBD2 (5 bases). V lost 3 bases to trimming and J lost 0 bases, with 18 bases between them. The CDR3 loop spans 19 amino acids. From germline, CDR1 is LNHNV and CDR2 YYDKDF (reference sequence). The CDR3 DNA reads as TGTGCCACCAGCAGTCCCGGGATTATAGGATTCTCTGGGGCCAACGTCCTGACTTTC. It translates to CATSSPGIIGFSGANVLTF.

The chain's CDR3 is CASSYSAGEVDEQFF. The DNA of the CDR3 is TGTGCCAGCAGTTACTCTGCGGGGGAAGTGGATGAGCAGTTCTTC. The rearrangement joins TRBV6-2 or TRBV6-3 to TRBJ2-1; TRBD2 aligns across 7 bases. The CDR3 length is 15 residues. Per the germline V gene, CDR1 is MNHEY and CDR2 is SVGEGT. With 0 bases clipped from V and 8 bases from J, the junction kept 7 bases outside the gene matches.

The CDR3 loop is CASSLAETGIYGYTF. CDR3 bases: TGTGCCAGCAGCTTAGCGGAGACAGGGATCTATGGCTACACCTTC. The chain carries TRBV7-9 and TRBJ1-2; 7 positions match TRBD1. The CDR3 spans 15 residues. In germline, CDR1 is SEHNR, CDR2 FQNEAQ (reference sequence). V shed 0 bases and J 4 bases; nucleotides not matched to a gene: 5.

The DNA of the CDR3 is TGCGCCAGCAGCCAAGACCCCAAGGACAGGGGGAAAAAGGGGGCTTTCTTT. It encodes CASSQDPKDRGKKGAFF. The chain carries TRBV4-1 and TRBJ1-1, with 10 bases identical to TRBD1. CDR3 length equals 17 residues. V lost 0 bases and J lost 11; bases outside the gene matches: 15. Germline V gene lookup returns CDR1 MGHRA and CDR2 YSYEKL.

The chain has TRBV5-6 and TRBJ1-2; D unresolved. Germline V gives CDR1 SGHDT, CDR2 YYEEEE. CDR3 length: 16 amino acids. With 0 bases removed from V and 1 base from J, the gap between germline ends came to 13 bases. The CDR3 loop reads CASSLGEGSVNYGYTF. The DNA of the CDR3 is TGTGCCAGCAGCTTGGGGGAGGGAAGTGTTAACTATGGCTACACCTTC.

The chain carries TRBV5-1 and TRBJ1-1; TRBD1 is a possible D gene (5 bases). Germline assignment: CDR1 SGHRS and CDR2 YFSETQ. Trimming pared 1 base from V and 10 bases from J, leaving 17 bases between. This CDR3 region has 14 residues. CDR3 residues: CASSLTSEGSVAFF. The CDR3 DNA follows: TGCGCCAGCAGCTTGACCTCGGAGGGGAGTGTAGCTTTCTTT.

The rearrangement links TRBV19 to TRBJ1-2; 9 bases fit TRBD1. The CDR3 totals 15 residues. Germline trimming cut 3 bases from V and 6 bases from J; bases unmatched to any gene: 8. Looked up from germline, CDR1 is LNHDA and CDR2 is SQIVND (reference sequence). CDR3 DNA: TGTGCCAGTAGTATCCCCTGGGACAGGGAAGATGGCTACACCTTC. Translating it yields CASSIPWDREDGYTF.

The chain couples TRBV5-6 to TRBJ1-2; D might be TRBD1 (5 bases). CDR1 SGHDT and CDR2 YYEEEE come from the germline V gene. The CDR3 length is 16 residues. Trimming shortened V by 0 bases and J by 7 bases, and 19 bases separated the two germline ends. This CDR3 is CASSLVSAGRLSGYTF. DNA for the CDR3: TGTGCCAGCAGCTTGGTATCGGCAGGGCGTTTGAGTGGCTACACCTTC. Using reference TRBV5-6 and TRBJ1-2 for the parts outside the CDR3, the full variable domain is DAGVTQSPTHLIKTRGQQVTLRCSPKSGHDTVSWYQQALGQGPQFIFQYYEEEERQRGNFPDRFSGHQFPNYSSELNVNALLLGDSALYLCASSLVSAGRLSGYTFGSGTRLTVV.

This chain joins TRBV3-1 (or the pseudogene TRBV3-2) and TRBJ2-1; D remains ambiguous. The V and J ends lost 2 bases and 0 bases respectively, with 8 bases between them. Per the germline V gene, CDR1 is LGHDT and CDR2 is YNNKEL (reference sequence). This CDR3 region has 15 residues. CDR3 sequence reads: CASSQHTISYNEQFF. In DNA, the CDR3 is TGTGCCAGCAGCCAACACACTATCTCCTACAATGAGCAGTTCTTC.

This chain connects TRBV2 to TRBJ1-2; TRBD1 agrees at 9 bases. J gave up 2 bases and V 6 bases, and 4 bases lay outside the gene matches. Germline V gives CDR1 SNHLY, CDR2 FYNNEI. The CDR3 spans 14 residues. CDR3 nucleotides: TGTGCCAGCAGCGCCGGGACAGGGAACTATGGCTACACCTTC. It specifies CASSAGTGNYGYTF. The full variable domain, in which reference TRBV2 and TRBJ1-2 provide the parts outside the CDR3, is EPEVTQTPSHQVTQMGQEVILRCVPISNHLYFYWYRQILGQKVEFLVSFYNNEISEKSEIFDDQFSVERPDGSNFTLKIRSTKLEDSAMYFCASSAGTGNYGYTFGSGTRLTVV.

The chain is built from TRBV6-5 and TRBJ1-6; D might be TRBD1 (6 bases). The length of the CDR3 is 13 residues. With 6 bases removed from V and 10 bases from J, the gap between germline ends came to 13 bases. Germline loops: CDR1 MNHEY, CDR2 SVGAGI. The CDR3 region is CASSRDIRSPLHF. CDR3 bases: TGTGCCAGCAGCCGGGACATAAGGTCACCCCTCCACTTT.

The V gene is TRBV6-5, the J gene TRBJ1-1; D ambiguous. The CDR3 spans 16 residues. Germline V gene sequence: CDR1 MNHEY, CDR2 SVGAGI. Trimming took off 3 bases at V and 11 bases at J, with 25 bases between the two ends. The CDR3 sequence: CASSYLAARSGIMAFF. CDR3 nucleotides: TGTGCCAGCAGTTATCTGGCAGCAAGGTCGGGGATCATGGCTTTCTTT.

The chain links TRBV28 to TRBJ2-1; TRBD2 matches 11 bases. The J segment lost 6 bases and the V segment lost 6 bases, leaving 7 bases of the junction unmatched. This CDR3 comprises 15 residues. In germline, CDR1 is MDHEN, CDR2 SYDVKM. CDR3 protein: CASRNSGGAPNEQFF. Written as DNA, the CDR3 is TGTGCCAGCAGAAATAGCGGGGGGGCGCCCAATGAGCAGTTCTTC.

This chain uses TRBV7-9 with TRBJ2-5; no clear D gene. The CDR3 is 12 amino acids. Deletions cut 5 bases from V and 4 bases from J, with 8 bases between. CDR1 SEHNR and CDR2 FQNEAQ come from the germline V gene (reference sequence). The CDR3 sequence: CASSPTGETQYF. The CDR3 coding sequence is TGTGCCAGCAGCCCGACGGGAGAGACCCAGTACTTC.

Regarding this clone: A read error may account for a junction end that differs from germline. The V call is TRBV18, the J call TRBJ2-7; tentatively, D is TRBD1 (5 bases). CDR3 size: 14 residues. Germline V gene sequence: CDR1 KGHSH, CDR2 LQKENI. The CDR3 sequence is CASSPRDSSGEQYF. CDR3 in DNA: TGTGCCAGCTCCCCACGTGACAGTTCCGGCGAGCAGTACTTC.

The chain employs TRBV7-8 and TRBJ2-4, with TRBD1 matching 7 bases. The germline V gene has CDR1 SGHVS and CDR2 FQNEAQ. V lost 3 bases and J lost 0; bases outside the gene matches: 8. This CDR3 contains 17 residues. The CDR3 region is CASSLGTAQLAKNIQYF. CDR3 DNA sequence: TGTGCCAGCAGCTTGGGGACAGCACAACTAGCCAAAAACATTCAGTACTTC.

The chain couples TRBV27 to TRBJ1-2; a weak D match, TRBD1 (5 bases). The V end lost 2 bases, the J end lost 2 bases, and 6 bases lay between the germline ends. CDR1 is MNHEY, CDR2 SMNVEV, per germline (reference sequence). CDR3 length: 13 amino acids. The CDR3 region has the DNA TGTGCCAGCAGTTTACGACAGAACTATGGCTACACCTTC. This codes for CASSLRQNYGYTF.

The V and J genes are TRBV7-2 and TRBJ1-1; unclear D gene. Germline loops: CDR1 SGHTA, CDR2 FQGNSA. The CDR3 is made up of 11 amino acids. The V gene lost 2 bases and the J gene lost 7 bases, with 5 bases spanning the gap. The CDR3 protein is CASSLHNEAFF. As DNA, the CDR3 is TGTGCCAGCAGCTTACACAATGAAGCTTTCTTT.

CDR3 region: CASSPTVDQPQHF. The CDR3 nucleotides are TGTGCCAGCAGTCCGACAGTAGATCAGCCCCAGCATTTT. The V call is TRBV7-8, the J call TRBJ1-5, with D tentatively TRBD1 (5 bases). Germline-derived CDR1 and CDR2 are SGHVS and FQNEAQ. The CDR3 is made up of 13 amino acids. V dropped 6 bases and J dropped 5 bases, with 11 bases sitting between them. Based on the CDR3 plus reference TRBV7-8 and TRBJ1-5, the full variable domain is GAGVSQSPRYKVAKRGQDVALRCDPISGHVSLFWYQQALGQGPEFLTYFQNEAQLDKSGLPSDRFFAERPEGSVSTLKIQRTQQEDSAVYLCASSPTVDQPQHFGDGTRLSIL.

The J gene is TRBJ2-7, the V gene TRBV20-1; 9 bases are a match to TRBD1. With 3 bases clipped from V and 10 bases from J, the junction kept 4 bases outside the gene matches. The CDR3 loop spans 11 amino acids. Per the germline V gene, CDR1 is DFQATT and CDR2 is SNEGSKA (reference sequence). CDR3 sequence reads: CSASRDREQYF. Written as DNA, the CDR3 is TGCAGTGCTAGCCGGGACAGGGAACAGTACTTC.

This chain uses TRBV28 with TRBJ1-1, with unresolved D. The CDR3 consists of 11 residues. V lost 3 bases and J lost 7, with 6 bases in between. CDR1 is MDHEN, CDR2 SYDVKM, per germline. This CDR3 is CASSFEGEAFF. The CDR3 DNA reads TGTGCCAGCAGTTTTGAGGGTGAAGCTTTCTTT.

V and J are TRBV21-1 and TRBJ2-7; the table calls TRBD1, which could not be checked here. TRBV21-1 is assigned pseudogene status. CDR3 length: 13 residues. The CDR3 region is CASSKTGAHEQYF. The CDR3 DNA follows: TGTGCCAGCAGCAAAACAGGGGCTCACGAGCAGTACTTC.